This T cell receptor (beta chain) was documented in a study of T cell responses to AZD1222 COVID-19 vaccine. Study in general: Analysis merged second doses at about 4 or about 12 weeks.

Libraries were prepared by immunoSEQ multiplex PCR; TCRdb keeps only in-frame clonotypes and omits some of them. The top ten hold 4% to 6% of the sample, which has over 100,000 clones, around 87% seen once. In this sample, this clone turned up once. Its antigen is currently unknown. Whole-study results and caveats: Donor demographics were predominantly white British with a female majority; clonal diversity may be underestimated. Spike-specific TCR breadth rose after two AZD1222 doses, and depth rose as well. The number of AZD1222 recipients seropositive at baseline was only six.

The CDR3 runs to 14 residues. Germline V CDR1 and CDR2: LNHDA, SQIVND (reference sequence). V lost 10 bases to trimming and J lost 4 bases, with 19 bases between them. This clonotype originated in an adult in good health. The chain uses TRBV19 and TRBJ1-1; weak D call: TRBD1 (5 bases). The specimen was peripheral blood, collected on day 0 of AZD1222 vaccination. The CDR3 region has the DNA TGTGCCACCCTTAGTCCTTCGGGGGGCACTGAAGCTTTCTTT. Amino acids: CATLSPSGGTEAFF.